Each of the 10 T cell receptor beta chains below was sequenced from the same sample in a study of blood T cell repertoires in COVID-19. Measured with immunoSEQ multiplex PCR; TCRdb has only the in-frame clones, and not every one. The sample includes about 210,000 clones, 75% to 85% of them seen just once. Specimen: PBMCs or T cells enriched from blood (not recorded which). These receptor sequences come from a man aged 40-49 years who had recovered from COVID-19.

The CDR3: CASSLGGGGADTQYF. Written as DNA, the CDR3 is TGCGCCAGCAGCTTGGGAGGCGGAGGGGCGGATACGCAGTATTTT. This chain connects TRBV5-1 to TRBJ2-3; tentative D call: TRBD2 (6 bases). This CDR3 comprises 15 residues. Per germline, CDR1 SGHRS and CDR2 YFSETQ. Trimming took off 0 bases at V and 6 bases at J, with 14 bases between the two ends.

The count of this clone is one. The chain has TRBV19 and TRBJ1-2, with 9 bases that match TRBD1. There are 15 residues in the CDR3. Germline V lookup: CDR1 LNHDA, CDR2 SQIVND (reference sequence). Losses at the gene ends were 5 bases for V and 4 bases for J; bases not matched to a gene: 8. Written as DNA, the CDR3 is TGTGCCAGTAGTCGACCGGGACAGGGATTCTATGGCTACACCTTC. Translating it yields CASSRPGQGFYGYTF.

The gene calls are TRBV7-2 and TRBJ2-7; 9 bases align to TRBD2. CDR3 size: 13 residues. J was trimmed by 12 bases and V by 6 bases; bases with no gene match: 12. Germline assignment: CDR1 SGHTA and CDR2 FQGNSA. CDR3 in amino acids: CASRDPGTSLSYF. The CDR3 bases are TGTGCCAGCAGGGATCCCGGGACTAGCTTGTCGTACTTC.

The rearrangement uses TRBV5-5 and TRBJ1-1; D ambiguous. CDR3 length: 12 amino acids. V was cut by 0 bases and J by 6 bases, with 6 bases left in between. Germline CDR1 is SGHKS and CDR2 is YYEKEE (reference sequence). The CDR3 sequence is CASSLGVSEAFF. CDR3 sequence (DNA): TGTGCCAGCAGCTTGGGCGTCTCTGAAGCTTTCTTT.

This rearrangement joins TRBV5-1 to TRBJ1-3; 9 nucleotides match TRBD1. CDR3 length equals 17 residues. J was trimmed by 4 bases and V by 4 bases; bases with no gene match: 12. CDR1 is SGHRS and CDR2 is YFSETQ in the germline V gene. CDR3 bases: TGCGCCAGCAGCCCTACCCTACAGGGGGCCGGAGGAAACACCATATATTTT. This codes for CASSPTLQGAGGNTIYF.

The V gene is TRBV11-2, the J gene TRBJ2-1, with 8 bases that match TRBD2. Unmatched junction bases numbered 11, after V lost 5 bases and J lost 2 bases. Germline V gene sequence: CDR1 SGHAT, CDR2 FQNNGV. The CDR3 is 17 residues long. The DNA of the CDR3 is TGTGCCAGCAGCCCGATGCGGGTCGGGGGGGCCTACAATGAGCAGTTCTTC. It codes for CASSPMRVGGAYNEQFF.

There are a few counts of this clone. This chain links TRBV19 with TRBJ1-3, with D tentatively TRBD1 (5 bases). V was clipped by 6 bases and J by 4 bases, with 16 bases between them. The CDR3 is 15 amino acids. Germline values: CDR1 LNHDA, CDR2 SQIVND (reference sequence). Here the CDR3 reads CASSRDSSGGNTIYF. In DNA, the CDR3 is TGTGCCAGTAGCCGGGACTCTTCTGGGGGAAACACCATATATTTT.

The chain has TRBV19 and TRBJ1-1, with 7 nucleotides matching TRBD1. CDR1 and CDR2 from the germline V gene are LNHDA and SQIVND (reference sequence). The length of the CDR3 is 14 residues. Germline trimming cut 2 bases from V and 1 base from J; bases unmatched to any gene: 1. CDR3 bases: TGTGCCAGTAGTATACGACAGGGGAACACTGAAGCTTTCTTT. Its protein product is CASSIRQGNTEAFF.

The CDR3 bases are TGTGCCAGCAGCGTAGGAGGCGGTGGCGCCCACACTGAAGCTTTCTTT. Protein: CASSVGGGGAHTEAFF. The chain combines TRBV9 with TRBJ1-1, with D unresolved. Deletions cut 0 bases from V and 3 bases from J, with 15 bases between. This CDR3 is 16 amino acids long. The germline V gene has CDR1 SGDLS and CDR2 YYNGEE.

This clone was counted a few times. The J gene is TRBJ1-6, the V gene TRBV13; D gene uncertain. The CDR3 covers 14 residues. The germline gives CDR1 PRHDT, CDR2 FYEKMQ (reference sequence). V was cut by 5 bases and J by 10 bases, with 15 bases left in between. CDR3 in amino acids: CASSHRYRRSPLHF. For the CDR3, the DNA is TGTGCCAGCAGCCATCGGTACCGGAGGTCACCCCTCCACTTT. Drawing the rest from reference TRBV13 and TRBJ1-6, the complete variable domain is AAGVIQSPRHLIKEKRETATLKCYPIPRHDTVYWYQQGPGQDPQFLISFYEKMQSDKGSIPDRFSAQQFSDYHSELNMSSLELGDSALYFCASSHRYRRSPLHFGNGTRLTVT.